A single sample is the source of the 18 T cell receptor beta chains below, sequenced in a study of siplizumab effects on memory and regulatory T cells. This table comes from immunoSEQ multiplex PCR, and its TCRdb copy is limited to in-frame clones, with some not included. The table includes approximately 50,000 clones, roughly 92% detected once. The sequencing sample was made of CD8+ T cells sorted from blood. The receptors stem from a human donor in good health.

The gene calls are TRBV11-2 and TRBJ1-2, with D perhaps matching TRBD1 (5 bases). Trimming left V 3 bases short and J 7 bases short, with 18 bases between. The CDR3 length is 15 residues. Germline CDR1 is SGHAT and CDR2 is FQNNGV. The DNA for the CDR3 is TGTGCCAGCAGCTTGCTCTCAAGAGGGGATAGTGGCTACACCTTC. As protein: CASSLLSRGDSGYTF.

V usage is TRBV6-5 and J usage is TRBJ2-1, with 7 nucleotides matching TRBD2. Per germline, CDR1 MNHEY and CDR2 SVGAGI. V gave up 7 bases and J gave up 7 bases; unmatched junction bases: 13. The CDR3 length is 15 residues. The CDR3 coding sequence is TGTGCCAGCATAGGAGGGAGGGCCCTTGAGAATGAGCAGTTCTTC. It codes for CASIGGRALENEQFF.

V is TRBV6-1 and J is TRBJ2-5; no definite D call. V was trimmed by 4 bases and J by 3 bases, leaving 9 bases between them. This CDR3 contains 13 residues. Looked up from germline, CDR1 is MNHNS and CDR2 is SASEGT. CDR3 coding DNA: TGTGCCAGCAGTGCCGGGCCGGAAGAGACCCAGTACTTC. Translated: CASSAGPEETQYF.

CDR3 loop: CASSYSAGPRHRAFF. The CDR3 DNA follows: TGTGCCAGCAGTTACTCGGCAGGGCCCCGGCATAGAGCTTTCTTT. The V and J genes are TRBV6-5 and TRBJ1-1, with D possibly matching TRBD1 (5 bases). Looked up from germline, CDR1 is MNHEY and CDR2 is SVGAGI. V was trimmed by 0 bases and J by 10 bases, leaving 18 bases between them. CDR3 size: 15 residues.

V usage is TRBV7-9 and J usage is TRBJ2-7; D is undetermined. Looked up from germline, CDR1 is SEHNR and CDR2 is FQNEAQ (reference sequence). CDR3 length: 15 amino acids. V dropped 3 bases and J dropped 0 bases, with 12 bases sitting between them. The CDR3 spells CASSFPGRISYEQYF. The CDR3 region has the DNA TGTGCCAGCAGCTTCCCAGGACGAATCTCCTACGAGCAGTACTTC.

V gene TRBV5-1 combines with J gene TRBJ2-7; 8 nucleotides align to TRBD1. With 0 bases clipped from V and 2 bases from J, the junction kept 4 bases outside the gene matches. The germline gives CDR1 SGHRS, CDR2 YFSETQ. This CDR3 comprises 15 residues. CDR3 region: CASSLVGTGAYEQYF. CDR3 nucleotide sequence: TGCGCCAGCAGCTTGGTCGGGACAGGAGCCTACGAGCAGTACTTC.

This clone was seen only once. Here the CDR3 DNA reads TGTGCCAGCAACCCGGACGGAGTGAACACTGAAGCTTTCTTT. Amino acid sequence: CASNPDGVNTEAFF. The rearrangement links TRBV27 to TRBJ1-1; the D is unclear. The CDR3 is 14 residues long. Germline CDR1 and CDR2: MNHEY and SMNVEV (reference sequence). The V end was cut by 7 bases, the J end by 0 bases, with 12 bases between.

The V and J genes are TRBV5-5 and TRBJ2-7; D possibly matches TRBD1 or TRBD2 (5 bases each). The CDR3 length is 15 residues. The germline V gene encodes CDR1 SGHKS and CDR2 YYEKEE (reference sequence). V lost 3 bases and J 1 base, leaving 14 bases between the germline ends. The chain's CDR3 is CASSSGPGTSYEQYF. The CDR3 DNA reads TGTGCCAGCAGCTCGGGGCCGGGAACTTCCTACGAGCAGTACTTC.

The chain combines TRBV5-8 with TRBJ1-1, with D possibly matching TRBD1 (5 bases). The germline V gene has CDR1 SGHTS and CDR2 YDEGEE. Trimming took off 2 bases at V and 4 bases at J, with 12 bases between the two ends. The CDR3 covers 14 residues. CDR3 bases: TGTGCCAGCAGCTTACCGGGGACGAGCACTGAAGCTTTCTTT. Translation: CASSLPGTSTEAFF.

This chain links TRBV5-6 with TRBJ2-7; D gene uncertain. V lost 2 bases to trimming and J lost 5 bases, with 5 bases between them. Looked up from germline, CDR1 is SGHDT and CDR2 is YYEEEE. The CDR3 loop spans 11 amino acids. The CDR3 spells CASSFNNEQYF. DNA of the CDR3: TGTGCCAGCAGCTTTAATAACGAGCAGTACTTC.

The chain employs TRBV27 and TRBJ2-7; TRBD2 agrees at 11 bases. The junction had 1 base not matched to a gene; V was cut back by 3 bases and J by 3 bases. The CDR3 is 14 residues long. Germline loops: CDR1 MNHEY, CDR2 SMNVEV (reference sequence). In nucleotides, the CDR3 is TGTGCCAGCAGTTTGCTAGCGGGGGGCTACGAGCAGTACTTC. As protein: CASSLLAGGYEQYF.

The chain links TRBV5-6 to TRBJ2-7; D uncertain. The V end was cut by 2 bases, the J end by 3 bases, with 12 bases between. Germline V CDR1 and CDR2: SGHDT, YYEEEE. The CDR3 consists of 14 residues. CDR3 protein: CASSFGTPDYEQYF. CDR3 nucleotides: TGTGCCAGCAGCTTTGGAACTCCAGACTACGAGCAGTACTTC. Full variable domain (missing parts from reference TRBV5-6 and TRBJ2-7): DAGVTQSPTHLIKTRGQQVTLRCSPKSGHDTVSWYQQALGQGPQFIFQYYEEEERQRGNFPDRFSGHQFPNYSSELNVNALLLGDSALYLCASSFGTPDYEQYFGPGTRLTVT.

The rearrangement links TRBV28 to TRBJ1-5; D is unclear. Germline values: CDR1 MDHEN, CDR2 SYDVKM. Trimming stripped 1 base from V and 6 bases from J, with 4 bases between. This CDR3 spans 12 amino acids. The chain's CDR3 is CASSLFGQPQHF. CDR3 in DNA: TGTGCCAGCAGTTTATTTGGTCAGCCCCAGCATTTT.

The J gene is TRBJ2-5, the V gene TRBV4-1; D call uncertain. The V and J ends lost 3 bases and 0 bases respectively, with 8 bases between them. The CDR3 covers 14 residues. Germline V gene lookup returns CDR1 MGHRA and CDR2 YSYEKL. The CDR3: CASSQLGYQETQYF. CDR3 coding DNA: TGCGCCAGCAGCCAGCTGGGGTACCAAGAGACCCAGTACTTC.

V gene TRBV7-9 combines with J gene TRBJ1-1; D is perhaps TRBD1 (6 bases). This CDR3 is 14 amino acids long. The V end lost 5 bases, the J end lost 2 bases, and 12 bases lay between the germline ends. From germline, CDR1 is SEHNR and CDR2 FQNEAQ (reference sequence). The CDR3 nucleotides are TGTGCCAGCAGCCCCCAGGACAGAAACACTGAAGCTTTCTTT. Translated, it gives CASSPQDRNTEAFF.

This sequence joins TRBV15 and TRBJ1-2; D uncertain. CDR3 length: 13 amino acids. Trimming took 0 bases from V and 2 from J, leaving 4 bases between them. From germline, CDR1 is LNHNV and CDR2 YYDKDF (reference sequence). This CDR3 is CATSREANYGYTF. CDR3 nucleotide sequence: TGTGCCACCAGCAGAGAGGCAAACTATGGCTACACCTTC.

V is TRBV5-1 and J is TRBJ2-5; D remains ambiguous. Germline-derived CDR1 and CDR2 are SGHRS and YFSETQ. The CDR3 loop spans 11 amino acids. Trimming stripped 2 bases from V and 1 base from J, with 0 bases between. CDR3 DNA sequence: TGCGCCAGCAGCTTCCAAGAGACCCAGTACTTC. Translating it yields CASSFQETQYF.

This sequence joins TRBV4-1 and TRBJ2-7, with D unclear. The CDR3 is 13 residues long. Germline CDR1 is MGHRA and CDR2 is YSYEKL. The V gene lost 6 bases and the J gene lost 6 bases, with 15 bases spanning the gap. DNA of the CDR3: TGCGCCAGCAGTCGGACCAGAAGATCCGAGCAGTACTTC. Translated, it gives CASSRTRRSEQYF.